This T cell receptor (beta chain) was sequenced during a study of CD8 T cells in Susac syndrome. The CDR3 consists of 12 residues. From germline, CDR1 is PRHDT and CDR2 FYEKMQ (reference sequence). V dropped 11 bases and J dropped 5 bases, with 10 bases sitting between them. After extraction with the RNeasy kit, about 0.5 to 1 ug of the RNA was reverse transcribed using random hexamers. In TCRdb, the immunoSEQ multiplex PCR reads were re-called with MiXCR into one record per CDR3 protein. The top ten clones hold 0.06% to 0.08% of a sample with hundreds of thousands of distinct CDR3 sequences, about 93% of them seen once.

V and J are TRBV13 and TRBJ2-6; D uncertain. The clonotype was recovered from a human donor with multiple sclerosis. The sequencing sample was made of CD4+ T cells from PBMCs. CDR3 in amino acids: CAPPYRANVLTF. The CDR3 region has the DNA TGTGCCCCGCCCTATAGGGCCAACGTCCTGACTTTC. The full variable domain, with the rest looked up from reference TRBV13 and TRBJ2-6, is AAGVIQSPRHLIKEKRETATLKCYPIPRHDTVYWYQQGPGQDPQFLISFYEKMQSDKGSIPDRFSAQQFSDYHSELNMSSLELGDSALYFCAPPYRANVLTFGAGSRLTVL.